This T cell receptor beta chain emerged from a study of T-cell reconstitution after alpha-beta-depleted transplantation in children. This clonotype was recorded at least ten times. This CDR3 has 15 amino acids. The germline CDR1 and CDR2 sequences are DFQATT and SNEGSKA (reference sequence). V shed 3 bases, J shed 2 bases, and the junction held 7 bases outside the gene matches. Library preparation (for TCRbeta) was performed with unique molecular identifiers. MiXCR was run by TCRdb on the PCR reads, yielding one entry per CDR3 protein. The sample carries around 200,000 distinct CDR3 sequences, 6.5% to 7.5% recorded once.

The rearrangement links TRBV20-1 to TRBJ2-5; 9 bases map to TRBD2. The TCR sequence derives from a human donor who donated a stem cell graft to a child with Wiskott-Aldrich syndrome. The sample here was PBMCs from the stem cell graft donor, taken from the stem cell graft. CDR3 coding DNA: TGCAGTGCTAGCTCCCCGGGACTAGCACAAGAGACCCAGTACTTC. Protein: CSASSPGLAQETQYF.